The clone carrying this T cell receptor beta chain was seen repeatedly, ten times or more. Library preparation tagged each individual cDNA molecule with a unique molecular identifier. In TCRdb, the RACE reads were re-called with MiXCR into one record per CDR3 protein. The sample includes approximately 81,000 distinct CDR3 sequences, approximately 8.6% of them seen just once. These data come from a study of human T cells and chemical hapten exposure. The time point denotes: healthy volunteer bleed at 6 weeks. Unfractionated whole blood was the source from which total RNA was extracted. J lost 4 bases, V lost 6 bases, and 11 bases had no gene match. The CDR3 sequence is 15 residues long.

This TCR came from a male donor in good health. Some clones in this sample may be carry-over from other donors' samples. Material: whole blood. J is TRBJ1-2 and V is TRBV12-3 or TRBV12-4; 7 positions match TRBD1. Written as DNA, the CDR3 is TGTGCCAGCAGCCCAAACAGGGGAAGCGGCTATGGCTACACCTTC. It encodes CASSPNRGSGYGYTF.